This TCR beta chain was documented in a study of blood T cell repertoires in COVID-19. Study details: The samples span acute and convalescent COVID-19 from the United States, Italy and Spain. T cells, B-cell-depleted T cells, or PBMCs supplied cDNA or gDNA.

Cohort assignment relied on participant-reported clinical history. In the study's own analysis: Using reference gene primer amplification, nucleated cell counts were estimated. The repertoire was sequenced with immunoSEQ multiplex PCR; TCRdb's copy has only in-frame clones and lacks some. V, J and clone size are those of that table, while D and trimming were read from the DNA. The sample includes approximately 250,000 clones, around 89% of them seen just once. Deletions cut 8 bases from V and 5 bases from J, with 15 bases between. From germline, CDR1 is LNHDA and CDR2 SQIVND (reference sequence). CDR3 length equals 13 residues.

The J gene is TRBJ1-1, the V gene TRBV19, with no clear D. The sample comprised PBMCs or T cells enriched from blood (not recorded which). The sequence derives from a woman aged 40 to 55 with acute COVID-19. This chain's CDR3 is CASSLLPGTEAFF. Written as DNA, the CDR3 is TGTGCCAGTTCCCTCCTGCCGGGTACTGAAGCTTTCTTT.